The next 7 T cell receptor beta chains were all read from a single sample in a study of lymphopenia after photon versus proton radiotherapy (dated by TCRdb to about 2019). Library preparation was by the immunoSEQ multiplex PCR assay. TCRdb provides this immuneACCESS table in a form limited to in-frame rearrangements. Some clones are lacking; in checked studies, under half of them reflect an unresolved V gene, and why the rest are absent is not known. The sample includes about 30,000 clones, with 94% observed a single time. The top ten hold roughly 0.78% of the sample. The sequencing used peripheral blood, collected from a patient treated with photon-based radiotherapy. These receptors all stem from a woman in her 50s with cholangiocarcinoma.

The chain combines TRBV19 with TRBJ2-1; D is perhaps TRBD2 (5 bases). The CDR3 contains 16 residues. The ends were cut back, 9 bases at V and 8 bases at J, with 26 bases in the middle. In germline, CDR1 is LNHDA, CDR2 SQIVND (reference sequence). The chain's CDR3 is CASQGPAGPRSHEQFF. The CDR3 bases are TGTGCCAGCCAAGGCCCCGCGGGCCCCCGGAGTCATGAGCAGTTCTTC.

The chain combines TRBV18 with TRBJ2-7; 7 bases fit TRBD2. The junction had 12 bases not matched to a gene; V was cut back by 0 bases and J by 7 bases. This CDR3 region has 16 residues. The germline CDR1 and CDR2 sequences are KGHSH and LQKENI. CDR3 amino acids: CASSPPQRGRAGEQYF. The CDR3 nucleotides read TGTGCCAGCTCACCACCCCAGCGGGGAAGGGCGGGAGAGCAGTACTTC.

The gene calls are TRBV12-5 and TRBJ2-2; 8 bases are a match to TRBD1. The V segment lost 3 bases and the J segment 4 bases; nucleotides outside the gene matches: 4. CDR3 size: 15 residues. CDR1 LGHNT and CDR2 FRNRAP come from the germline V gene. The CDR3 spells CASGLDRGSTGELFF. The CDR3 nucleotides read TGTGCTAGTGGTTTAGACAGGGGATCCACCGGGGAGCTGTTTTTT.

The CDR3 loop reads CASSGKGAGENEKLFF. The CDR3, as DNA: TGTGCCAGCAGCGGAAAGGGGGCGGGCGAGAATGAAAAACTGTTTTTT. J is TRBJ1-4 and V is TRBV2, with 7 nucleotides matching TRBD1. The V gene's germline CDR1 is SNHLY and CDR2 FYNNEI. Trimming took 6 bases from V and 5 from J; bases not matched to a gene: 12. CDR3 length: 16 residues.

This clone was observed a single time. The J gene is TRBJ1-1, the V gene TRBV19; possibly TRBD1 for D (5 bases). With 3 bases removed from V and 0 bases from J, the gap between germline ends came to 8 bases. Germline assignment: CDR1 LNHDA and CDR2 SQIVND (reference sequence). The CDR3 extends over 14 amino acids. The CDR3 nucleotides are TGTGCCAGTAGTATGAACAGGCTGAACACTGAAGCTTTCTTT. Amino acids: CASSMNRLNTEAFF. Looking up the rest from reference TRBV19 and TRBJ1-1 gives the full variable domain: DGGITQSPKYLFRKEGQNVTLSCEQNLNHDAMYWYRQDPGQGLRLIYYSQIVNDFQKGDIAEGYSVSREKKESFPLTVTSAQKNPTAFYLCASSMNRLNTEAFFGQGTRLTVV.

The chain joins TRBV5-1 to TRBJ2-5; D is possibly TRBD1 (5 bases). The CDR3 loop spans 14 amino acids. Trimming took 1 base from V and 4 from J, leaving 11 bases between them. Germline V gene sequence: CDR1 SGHRS, CDR2 YFSETQ. CDR3 bases: TGCGCCAGCAGCTTGCTCACAAGGGGAGAGACCCAGTACTTC. The encoded protein is CASSLLTRGETQYF.

The CDR3 region has the DNA TGTGCCAGTAGTATCAGTAGCAATCAGCCCCAGCATTTT. Amino acids: CASSISSNQPQHF. V is TRBV19 and J is TRBJ1-5; D gene uncertain. Germline V gene sequence: CDR1 LNHDA, CDR2 SQIVND (reference sequence). The CDR3 has 13 residues. V lost 3 bases and J 0 bases, leaving 3 bases between the germline ends.